This T cell receptor (beta chain) was captured by sequencing in a study of response to subunit inactivated influenza vaccine. TCRdb recomputed calls from the RT-PCR reads with MiXCR, one row per CDR3 protein. The sample yields around 600,000 distinct CDR3 sequences, approximately 11% seen once. The data also belong to a second study, concerning T cells expressing NK-cell markers. This second study says: In generating TCR beta cDNA, 5'RACE template switching with UMIs was used.

The clonotype comes from a man aged 45 to 65 who received an inactivated influenza vaccine. Source: PBMCs from blood, taken on the day of vaccination.

The CDR3, as DNA: TGTGCCAGTAGCCGCGGCATCGGGAGCTATCAGCCCCAGCATTTT. Encoded protein: CASSRGIGSYQPQHF. This chain links TRBV19 with TRBJ1-5; no clear D. Trimming shortened V by 6 bases and J by 5 bases, and 17 bases separated the two germline ends. This CDR3 region has 15 residues. Germline loops: CDR1 LNHDA, CDR2 SQIVND (reference sequence).